Listed here are 27 T cell receptor beta chains from one sample, sequenced in a study of shared clonotypes between healthy human individuals. Measured with immunoSEQ multiplex PCR; TCRdb has only the in-frame clones, and not every one. Among approximately 650,000 clones listed, just under 97% were seen once. In the naive CD8 group, cells lacked CD45RO and were positively selected for CCR7, so terminally differentiated effector memory CD45RA+ cells were left out. Sample: naive CD8+ T cells sorted from blood. These TCRs come from a woman in her twenties or thirties in good health.

This clone appeared once. This chain links TRBV27 with TRBJ1-4; 8 bases line up with TRBD1. Looked up from germline, CDR1 is MNHEY and CDR2 is SMNVEV (reference sequence). This CDR3 contains 13 residues. J gave up 8 bases and V 5 bases, and 4 bases lay outside the gene matches. The CDR3 bases are TGTGCCAGCAGTGGGCAGGGGGCGGAAAAACTGTTTTTT. This translates into CASSGQGAEKLFF.

This clone was counted only a few times. This chain uses TRBV28 with TRBJ2-7; 9 bases fit TRBD1. This CDR3 has 16 amino acids. V shed 6 bases, J shed 0 bases, and the junction held 9 bases outside the gene matches. CDR1 is MDHEN, CDR2 SYDVKM, per germline. The CDR3 spells CASRPAGTGNSYEQYF. The CDR3, as DNA: TGTGCCAGCAGGCCGGCAGGGACAGGGAACTCCTACGAGCAGTACTTC. The whole variable domain, remainder taken from reference TRBV28 and TRBJ2-7, is DVKVTQSSRYLVKRTGEKVFLECVQDMDHENMFWYRQDPGLGLRLIYFSYDVKMKEKGDIPEGYSVSREKKERFSLILESASTNQTSMYLCASRPAGTGNSYEQYFGPGTRLTVT.

This clone was detected once. The chain has TRBV27 and TRBJ1-5; TRBD1 matches at 8 bases. The CDR3 covers 13 residues. Per the germline V gene, CDR1 is MNHEY and CDR2 is SMNVEV (reference sequence). The junction had 1 base not matched to a gene; V was cut back by 4 bases and J by 5 bases. The CDR3 DNA reads as TGTGCCAGCAGTTGGGGACAGGATCAGCCCCAGCATTTT. It is translated as CASSWGQDQPQHF.

V usage is TRBV28 and J usage is TRBJ1-2; 8 nucleotides align to TRBD1. The length of the CDR3 is 13 residues. Germline loops: CDR1 MDHEN, CDR2 SYDVKM. The ends lost 11 bases at V and 8 bases at J; junction bases unmatched: 13. The CDR3 loop is CAGRRTGTHGYTF. Written as DNA, the CDR3 is TGTGCCGGTAGGAGGACAGGGACCCACGGCTACACCTTC.

The rearrangement joins TRBV4-1 to TRBJ1-5; TRBD1 aligns across 9 bases. The CDR3 length is 16 residues. Per germline, CDR1 MGHRA and CDR2 YSYEKL. The V segment lost 3 bases and the J segment 2 bases; nucleotides outside the gene matches: 5. The DNA for the CDR3 is TGCGCCAGCAGCCATAAAACAGGGGGCGGCAATCAGCCCCAGCATTTT. Translation gives CASSHKTGGGNQPQHF.

V and J are TRBV13 and TRBJ1-6, with D tentatively TRBD1 (5 bases). The V gene's germline CDR1 is PRHDT and CDR2 FYEKMQ (reference sequence). The CDR3 is made up of 15 amino acids. V lost 5 bases, J lost 6 bases, and 14 bases lay in between. As DNA, the CDR3 is TGTGCCAGCAGCCCGCCCGGGGCGGGTAATTCACCCCTCCACTTT. Encoded protein: CASSPPGAGNSPLHF.

The V and J genes are TRBV13 and TRBJ2-1, with 13 bases matching TRBD2. The J segment lost 4 bases and the V segment lost 5 bases, leaving 2 bases of the junction unmatched. Germline V gene sequence: CDR1 PRHDT, CDR2 FYEKMQ (reference sequence). The CDR3 is made up of 15 amino acids. CDR3: CASSAGLAGYNEQFF. Here the CDR3 DNA reads TGTGCCAGCAGCGCGGGACTAGCGGGGTACAATGAGCAGTTCTTC. The full variable domain, rest sourced from reference TRBV13 and TRBJ2-1, is AAGVIQSPRHLIKEKRETATLKCYPIPRHDTVYWYQQGPGQDPQFLISFYEKMQSDKGSIPDRFSAQQFSDYHSELNMSSLELGDSALYFCASSAGLAGYNEQFFGPGTRLTVL.

The V and J genes are TRBV28 and TRBJ2-1, with TRBD2 matching over 7 bases. Germline V gene data show CDR1 as MDHEN and CDR2 as SYDVKM. The CDR3 length is 15 residues. Trimming at V came to 1 base and at J to 8 bases, leaving 8 bases not matched to a gene. The CDR3 loop reads CASSLLAGEFYEQFF. In DNA, the CDR3 is TGTGCCAGCAGTTTATTAGCGGGCGAGTTCTATGAGCAGTTCTTC.

This clone was recorded once. The same CDR3 can be traced to other DNA sequences in this sample. The chain has TRBV19 and TRBJ2-3; 8 positions match TRBD2. In germline, CDR1 is LNHDA, CDR2 SQIVND (reference sequence). The V segment lost 3 bases and the J segment 2 bases; nucleotides outside the gene matches: 4. The CDR3 covers 15 residues. CDR3 in amino acids: CASSITSGSTDTQYF. In DNA form, the CDR3 reads TGTGCCAGTAGTATTACTAGCGGTTCCACAGATACGCAGTATTTT.

This clone was detected once. The chain employs TRBV7-9 and TRBJ2-2, with D possibly matching TRBD1 (6 bases). Trimming pared 4 bases from V and 0 bases from J, leaving 12 bases between. The CDR3 loop spans 16 amino acids. Germline assignment: CDR1 SEHNR and CDR2 FQNEAQ (reference sequence). As DNA, the CDR3 is TGTGCCAGCAGCTATACAGGGCACGCGAACACCGGGGAGCTGTTTTTT. It translates to CASSYTGHANTGELFF.

V is TRBV4-1 and J is TRBJ2-1; the D is unclear. CDR1 MGHRA and CDR2 YSYEKL come from the germline V gene. The V end lost 4 bases, the J end lost 8 bases, and 15 bases lay between the germline ends. The CDR3 totals 14 residues. The CDR3 region is CASSPFSGSDEQFF. CDR3 DNA: TGCGCCAGCAGCCCCTTCAGTGGCTCGGATGAGCAGTTCTTC.

The chain combines TRBV4-1 with TRBJ1-1; D is undetermined. The CDR3 is 14 residues long. The ends were cut back, 2 bases at V and 1 base at J, with 8 bases in the middle. CDR1 and CDR2 (germline): MGHRA, YSYEKL. CDR3 amino acids: CASSQPTRNTEAFF. Written as DNA, the CDR3 is TGCGCCAGCAGCCAACCGACAAGGAACACTGAAGCTTTCTTT.

V gene TRBV27 combines with J gene TRBJ1-5, with D hard to call. The length of the CDR3 is 14 residues. In germline, CDR1 is MNHEY, CDR2 SMNVEV (reference sequence). Trimming pared 4 bases from V and 0 bases from J, leaving 7 bases between. DNA of the CDR3: TGTGCCAGCAGTTGGGTCTTTAGCAATCAGCCCCAGCATTTT. It codes for CASSWVFSNQPQHF.

The V and J genes are TRBV7-9 and TRBJ2-2; TRBD1 matches at 8 bases. The CDR3 has 15 amino acids. V lost 8 bases, J lost 1 base, and 6 bases stayed unmatched. Germline V gene lookup returns CDR1 SEHNR and CDR2 FQNEAQ (reference sequence). CDR3 DNA: TGTGCCAGCCCGCCAGGACAGGGGAACACCGGGGAGCTGTTTTTT. Encoded protein: CASPPGQGNTGELFF.

The V call is TRBV10-3, the J call TRBJ2-3, with TRBD2 identical over 8 bases. Losses at the gene ends were 11 bases for V and 3 bases for J; bases not matched to a gene: 10. CDR3 size: 14 residues. CDR1 is ENHRY, CDR2 SYGVKD, per germline. The chain's CDR3 is CAVAGGGGTDTQYF. CDR3 nucleotide sequence: TGTGCCGTGGCGGGAGGAGGAGGGACAGATACGCAGTATTTT.

The J gene is TRBJ2-2, the V gene TRBV29-1; D is uncertain. V lost 1 base and J lost 3, with 30 bases in between. The CDR3 has 21 amino acids. Per germline, CDR1 SQVTM and CDR2 ANQGSEA. CDR3 coding DNA: TGCAGCGTTGAAGCATTAGGGATACAGCCGAAAGCCACCTATTACACCGGGGAGCTGTTTTTT. It encodes CSVEALGIQPKATYYTGELFF.

The chain has TRBV7-3 and TRBJ2-2; D is unclear. CDR1 and CDR2 (germline): SGHTA, FQGTGA. Trimming shortened V by 2 bases and J by 0 bases, and 13 bases separated the two germline ends. The CDR3 loop spans 17 amino acids. CDR3 nucleotides: TGTGCCAGCAGCTTATCGGAAAATGACGCGAACACCGGGGAGCTGTTTTTT. This gives the protein CASSLSENDANTGELFF.

This rearrangement joins TRBV4-1 to TRBJ2-3; TRBD2 aligns across 9 bases. The CDR3 loop spans 20 amino acids. V lost 1 base and J lost 1; bases outside the gene matches: 15. Germline V CDR1 and CDR2: MGHRA, YSYEKL. CDR3 sequence reads: CASSQVVLAGMGWGTDTQYF. Written as DNA, the CDR3 is TGCGCCAGCAGCCAAGTAGTCCTAGCGGGAATGGGTTGGGGCACAGATACGCAGTATTTT.

The chain recombines TRBV7-9 with TRBJ2-1, with D possibly TRBD2 on 5 matching bases. The V end lost 5 bases, the J end lost 5 bases, and 16 bases lay between the germline ends. Germline V gene sequence: CDR1 SEHNR, CDR2 FQNEAQ (reference sequence). The CDR3 has 15 residues. This CDR3 is CASSPEGVVNNEQFF. The CDR3 DNA follows: TGTGCCAGCAGCCCTGAGGGCGTGGTGAACAATGAGCAGTTCTTC.

The chain joins TRBV7-9 to TRBJ1-1, with 11 bases lining up with TRBD1. The germline V gene has CDR1 SEHNR and CDR2 FQNEAQ (reference sequence). Trimming cost V 5 bases and J 4 bases; bases outside gene matches: 3. The CDR3 totals 14 residues. The CDR3 loop is CASSVGQGATEAFF. The CDR3 coding sequence is TGTGCCAGCAGCGTAGGACAGGGGGCCACTGAAGCTTTCTTT.

V gene TRBV10-1 combines with J gene TRBJ2-1, with a tentative D call TRBD1 (5 bases). From germline, CDR1 is WNHNN and CDR2 SYGVQD (reference sequence). The CDR3 runs to 15 residues. V dropped 4 bases and J dropped 2 bases, with 12 bases sitting between them. The CDR3 loop reads CASSVEGATYNEQFF. In DNA form, the CDR3 reads TGCGCCAGCAGTGTTGAAGGGGCGACCTACAATGAGCAGTTCTTC.

The chain uses TRBV5-1 and TRBJ2-6; possibly TRBD1 for D (6 bases). The V and J ends lost 2 bases and 0 bases respectively, with 33 bases between them. The germline V gene has CDR1 SGHRS and CDR2 YFSETQ. This CDR3 is built from 24 residues. CDR3 protein: CASSFDPVVPPPGASLSGANVLTF. Here the CDR3 DNA reads TGCGCCAGCAGCTTTGACCCGGTCGTACCGCCCCCAGGGGCCTCCCTCTCTGGGGCCAACGTCCTGACTTTC.

The genes are TRBV28 and TRBJ2-6; D remains ambiguous. Per the germline V gene, CDR1 is MDHEN and CDR2 is SYDVKM. The CDR3 has 18 amino acids. The V end was cut by 6 bases, the J end by 0 bases, with 18 bases between. CDR3 in DNA: TGTGCCAGCAGCATACTACTCCCATCCCCCTCTGGGGCCAACGTCCTGACTTTC. Protein product: CASSILLPSPSGANVLTF.

This clone appeared a single time. The J gene is TRBJ2-6, the V gene TRBV2; 8 nucleotides agree with TRBD1. This CDR3 has 19 residues. The germline V gene has CDR1 SNHLY and CDR2 FYNNEI. After removal of 8 bases from V and 0 bases from J, the junction contained 15 bases not matched to a gene. The CDR3 loop is CASQGAGSTRYSGANVLTF. The CDR3 coding sequence is TGTGCCAGCCAGGGGGCGGGTTCAACCCGCTACTCTGGGGCCAACGTCCTGACTTTC.

The CDR3 sequence is CASSPDGTPYEQYF. As DNA, the CDR3 is TGTGCCAGCAGCCCAGACGGAACCCCCTACGAGCAGTACTTC. The rearrangement uses TRBV6-5 and TRBJ2-7; D not certain. The V gene lost 6 bases and the J gene lost 2 bases, with 14 bases spanning the gap. CDR1 is MNHEY and CDR2 is SVGAGI in the germline V gene. The CDR3 covers 14 residues.

The chain is built from TRBV27 and TRBJ2-2; TRBD2 might be the D (6 bases). V was cut by 3 bases and J by 4 bases, with 15 bases left in between. CDR3 size: 16 residues. Germline V gives CDR1 MNHEY, CDR2 SMNVEV (reference sequence). CDR3 loop: CASSFPQGLSTGELFF. In nucleotides, the CDR3 is TGTGCCAGCAGTTTTCCCCAGGGACTGAGCACCGGGGAGCTGTTTTTT.

This sequence joins TRBV6-1 and TRBJ1-2; 7 nucleotides align to TRBD1. This CDR3 contains 17 residues. J gave up 4 bases and V 1 base, and 12 bases lay outside the gene matches. CDR1 and CDR2 from the germline V gene are MNHNS and SASEGT. CDR3 sequence: CASSEGGVGQITYGYTF. CDR3 coding DNA: TGTGCCAGCAGTGAAGGGGGCGTGGGACAGATAACCTATGGCTACACCTTC.